This record concerns one T cell receptor (beta chain) sequence. Study members were between about 18 and 89 years old and lived in 20 to 30 US regions. Only in-frame clones appear in the TCRdb table, and some are missing; sequencing was by immunoSEQ multiplex PCR. The sample carries about 360,000 clones, approximately 86% recorded once. These data originate in a study of blood T cell repertoires in COVID-19. As for the study in general: T cells, B-cell-depleted T cells, or PBMCs provided the cDNA or gDNA that served as material.

J gave up 8 bases and V 6 bases, and 12 bases lay outside the gene matches. This CDR3 has 15 amino acids. CDR1 and CDR2 (germline): SGHDN, FVKESK. Material for sequencing was PBMCs or T cells enriched from blood (not recorded which). This chain joins TRBV14 and TRBJ2-1, with 8 bases lining up with TRBD2. This clonotype was obtained from a woman aged 40 to 50 with acute COVID-19. Here the CDR3 reads CASSDGGASLYEQFF. CDR3 nucleotide sequence: TGTGCCAGCAGTGACGGGGGGGCCAGTTTATATGAGCAGTTCTTC. The full variable domain, rest sourced from reference TRBV14 and TRBJ2-1, is EAGVTQFPSHSVIEKGQTVTLRCDPISGHDNLYWYRRVMGKEIKFLLHFVKESKQDESGMPNNRFLAERTGGTYSTLKVQPAELEDSGVYFCASSDGGASLYEQFFGPGTRLTVL.